The rows below give T cell receptor beta chains drawn from one sample of a study of technical replicates of blood from a handful of donors. Produced via immunoSEQ multiplex PCR; TCRdb's table is partial and in-frame only. Here the sample spans tens of thousands of clones, around four fifths being singletons. Sequences were obtained from PBMCs. These receptors came from a human donor in good health. Some clones in this sample may be carry-over from other donors' samples. Both conserved end residues are part of each CDR3. A D gene is named only where the DNA matches it firmly. Rows give clone size only sometimes, using once, few, many, or a class for an expanded clone.

CDR3	DNA	D	J	size	V
CASTGEGARNEQFF	TGTGCCAGCACTGGAGAGGGGGCGCGCAATGAGCAGTTCTTC	TRBD1	TRBJ2-1	NA	TRBV2
CASSLQGYGYTF	TGTGCCAGTAGCCTACAGGGATATGGCTACACCTTC	NA	TRBJ1-2	NA	TRBV19
CASSLSGGYYSYNEQFF	TGTGCCAGCAGCCTTAGCGGGGGGTACTACTCCTACAATGAGCAGTTCTTC	TRBD2	TRBJ2-1	NA	TRBV4-2
CASSLGLANEQYF	TGTGCCAGCAGCCTAGGACTAGCGAACGAGCAGTACTTC	TRBD2	TRBJ2-7	NA	TRBV11-2
CASSHVNEQYF	TGTGCCAGCAGCCATGTCAACGAGCAGTACTTC	NA	TRBJ2-7	NA	TRBV14
CASSLRATQPQHF	TGTGCCAGCAGCCTCAGGGCTACTCAGCCCCAGCATTTT	NA	TRBJ1-5	NA	TRBV2
CASTTHSLLAGYNEQFF	TGTGCCAGTACAACCCATTCCCTACTAGCAGGATACAATGAGCAGTTCTTC	NA	TRBJ2-1	few	TRBV19
CATVQSYGYTF	TGTGCCACAGTACAGAGCTATGGCTACACCTTC	NA	TRBJ1-2	NA	TRBV28
CASSRSYGYTF	TGTGCCAGCAGCCGGAGTTATGGCTACACCTTC	NA	TRBJ1-2	NA	TRBV7-3
CASSVGGNSYEQYF	TGTGCCAGCAGCGTAGGCGGGAACTCCTACGAGCAGTACTTC	NA	TRBJ2-7	NA	TRBV9
CASSRLGAGGYNEQFF	TGTGCCAGCAGCCGCCTGGGGGCGGGAGGGTACAATGAGCAGTTCTTC	TRBD2	TRBJ2-1	NA	TRBV11-2
CAWSGLAEYNEQFF	TGTGCCTGGAGCGGACTAGCGGAATACAATGAACAGTTCTTC	TRBD2	TRBJ2-1	few	TRBV30
CASSQDRGTVAKNIQYF	TGCGCCAGCAGCCAAGATCGGGGGACGGTAGCCAAAAACATTCAGTACTTC	NA	TRBJ2-4	NA	TRBV4-3
CASSVGGSTNEKLFF	TGTGCCAGCAGCGTAGGAGGATCAACTAATGAAAAACTGTTTTTT	NA	TRBJ1-4	few	TRBV9
CASSYKRTGGNTGELFF	TGCGCCAGCAGTTACAAAAGGACAGGGGGGAACACCGGGGAGCTGTTTTTT	TRBD1	TRBJ2-2	NA	TRBV5-1
CASSIQGRTQETQYF	TGTGCCAGCAGCATCCAGGGTAGGACCCAAGAGACCCAGTACTTC	NA	TRBJ2-5	NA	TRBV9
CASSQARGAFDNEQFF	TGTGCCAGCAGCCAAGCGCGGGGGGCTTTCGACAATGAGCAGTTCTTC	TRBD2	TRBJ2-1	few	TRBV5-4
CAWSVRVRETQYF	TGTGCCTGGAGTGTAAGAGTCCGGGAGACCCAGTACTTC	NA	TRBJ2-5	NA	TRBV30
CAIVGQGSEAFF	TGTGCCATCGTGGGACAGGGCTCTGAAGCTTTCTTT	TRBD1	TRBJ1-1	NA	TRBV10-3
CASSSPRAGGVDTQYF	TGTGCCAGCAGTTCCCCCCGGGCGGGGGGAGTAGATACGCAGTATTTT	TRBD2	TRBJ2-3	NA	TRBV6-5
CSVVGGNTNTQYF	TGCAGCGTTGTGGGCGGGAATACGAATACGCAGTATTTT	NA	TRBJ2-3	NA	TRBV29-1
CASSDREFSEAFF	TGTGCCAGCAGTGACAGGGAATTCTCTGAAGCTTTCTTT	NA	TRBJ1-1	few	TRBV2
CASSQDTGSGGYTF	TGCGCCAGCAGCCAAGATACCGGGTCCGGTGGCTACACCTTC	NA	TRBJ1-2	once	TRBV4-3
CASSWGVGTEAFF	TGTGCCAGCTCATGGGGGGTCGGCACTGAAGCTTTCTTT	NA	TRBJ1-1	NA	TRBV18
CASSLGGVGNSPLHF	TGCGCCAGCAGCTTGGGCGGGGTCGGTAATTCACCCCTCCACTTT	NA	TRBJ1-6	once	TRBV5-1
CATFSTGGDEKLFF	TGTGCCACCTTCTCGACAGGTGGGGACGAAAAACTGTTTTTT	NA	TRBJ1-4	NA	TRBV15
CASSRGPREQYF	TGTGCCAGCAGTCGCGGGCCTCGGGAGCAGTACTTC	NA	TRBJ2-7	NA	TRBV28
CASSELRGVNQPQHF	TGTGCCAGCAGTGAACTCCGGGGAGTCAATCAGCCCCAGCATTTT	NA	TRBJ1-5	NA	TRBV6-1
CASIRRPGDTGELFF	TGTGCCAGCATCCGGAGGCCAGGGGATACCGGGGAGCTGTTTTTT	NA	TRBJ2-2	few	TRBV27
CAWNGGTSLNEQYF	TGTGCCTGGAATGGGGGGACTAGCCTAAACGAGCAGTACTTC	TRBD2	TRBJ2-7	NA	TRBV30
CSVSRDRQDEQYF	TGCAGCGTTAGCCGGGACAGGCAGGACGAGCAGTACTTC	TRBD1	TRBJ2-7	NA	TRBV29-1
CASSILSSGGQETQYF	TGTGCCAGCAGCATCCTCTCGAGCGGGGGGCAAGAGACCCAGTACTTC	NA	TRBJ2-5	NA	TRBV21-1
CASSLGGSPANYGYTF	TGCGCCAGCAGCTTGGGCGGCAGCCCGGCTAACTATGGCTACACCTTC	NA	TRBJ1-2	NA	TRBV5-1
CSVGRGKDYGYTF	TGCAGCGTCGGAAGGGGGAAGGACTATGGCTACACCTTC	NA	TRBJ1-2	NA	TRBV29-1
CAWSGQHNEQFF	TGTGCCTGGAGTGGACAGCACAATGAGCAGTTCTTC	NA	TRBJ2-1	medium-sized	TRBV30